This section outlines one TCR beta chain sequence together with its context. This specimen belongs to a study of CD8+ T cells in alopecia areata. Treatment noted: oral pan-JAK inhibitor, 5-10 mg twice daily. Germline-derived CDR1 and CDR2 are KGHSH and LQKENI. The CDR3 has 14 residues. With 8 bases removed from V and 4 bases from J, the gap between germline ends came to 17 bases. Following RNA extraction, reverse transcription yielded cDNA that acted as the sequencing template. Some clones are missing from TCRdb's copy, which holds only in-frame ones; the method was immunoSEQ multiplex PCR. The top ten hold around 30% of the sample, which has roughly 120,000 clones, roughly 58% seen once.

The sample in question was CD8+ T cells sorted from blood, obtained at week 4, from a patient treated with tofacitinib. The chain employs TRBV18 and TRBJ1-2; D may be TRBD1 (5 bases). The source of this sequence is a human donor with alopecia areata. The CDR3 sequence is CASQAVDSVYGYTF. CDR3 DNA sequence: TGTGCCAGCCAAGCCGTAGACAGCGTCTATGGCTACACCTTC. Filled out from reference TRBV18 and TRBJ1-2, the complete variable domain reads NAGVMQNPRHLVRRRGQEARLRCSPMKGHSHVYWYRQLPEEGLKFMVYLQKENIIDESGMPKERFSAEFPKEGPSILRIQQVVRGDSAAYFCASQAVDSVYGYTFGSGTRLTVV.